The clone carrying this T cell receptor beta chain was seen a few times. What it recognizes is unknown. CDR3 length equals 14 residues. Germline V gene data show CDR1 as MNHEY and CDR2 as SMNVEV (reference sequence). V was pared by 5 bases and J by 2 bases, with 13 bases between. The library protocol tagged individual cDNA molecules with unique molecular identifiers. TCRdb processed the 5' RACE reads anew with MiXCR; each CDR3 protein has one entry. The repertoire holds under 85,000 distinct CDR3 sequences, with 8.5% to 10% as singletons. The data are from a study of early T cells in non-severe SARS-CoV-2 infection. Study information: Unpaired chains resulted from sequencing bulk RNA of unsorted whole blood. Study-wide results and limits: Comparison of clonotypes with VDJdb favored anti-spike CD8 responses while missing private and CD4 specificities.

The sequenced sample was whole blood. The rearrangement joins TRBV27 to TRBJ2-7, with D maybe TRBD2 (6 bases). The sequence came from an adult who was a healthcare worker with PCR-confirmed SARS-CoV-2 infection or an uninfected control (not recorded which). DNA for the CDR3: TGTGCCAGCAGTCGCGGGACTCGCCCCTACGAGCAGTACTTC. Its protein is CASSRGTRPYEQYF.